This TCR beta chain comes out of a study of T cell responses to AZD1222 COVID-19 vaccine. As regards this clone: Its antigen remains unknown.

The V gene's germline CDR1 is SGHTA and CDR2 FQGNSA. The V gene lost 5 bases and the J gene lost 4 bases, with 11 bases spanning the gap. There are 13 residues in the CDR3. The study, taken as a whole, reports: Clonal diversity may have been underestimated, and the donors were mostly white British, with more females than males. Repertoire collection took place solely once the T cell response had peaked. Increases in Spike-specific TCR breadth and depth were seen after two AZD1222 doses.

Sequencing was performed with immunoSEQ multiplex PCR; in TCRdb, only in-frame clones are kept and a portion is missing. The sample lists approximately 79,000 clones; around four fifths were seen once. Some second doses came at about 4 weeks and others at about 12 weeks; these were pooled. The sequencing here drew on peripheral blood, taken 28 days after the second AZD1222 dose. This receptor was identified in an adult who received the AZD1222 COVID-19 vaccine. The V gene is TRBV7-2, the J gene TRBJ1-2; maybe TRBD1 (6 bases). For the CDR3, the DNA is TGTGCCAGCAGCCGGGACATCGCCTATGGCTACACCTTC. Amino acids: CASSRDIAYGYTF.